The clone carrying this T cell receptor beta chain showed up just once. Its antigen is undetermined. The sample comes from a study of OX40 agonist ivuxolimab in advanced cancers. Study-level information: Patients were treated with ivuxolimab, an agonistic anti-OX40 (CD134) antibody. Study-wide points: Expanded peripheral T cells had an undetermined antigen specificity.

Trimming took 6 bases from V and 3 from J; bases not matched to a gene: 4. From germline, CDR1 is MNHEY and CDR2 SVGAGI. The length of the CDR3 is 13 residues. TCRdb's table, derived via immunoSEQ multiplex PCR, lists solely in-frame clones and lacks some. This repertoire shows tens of thousands of clones, about three quarters found once; its top ten account for approximately 2.5%. Blood got drawn at baseline, again on cycle 4 day 1, and then on cycle 7 day 1. Sample: CD4+ or CD8+ T cells sorted from blood, taken in a trial of the OX40 agonist ivuxolimab. The origin of this receptor is an adult with an advanced solid tumor such as melanoma, head and neck, liver or kidney cancer. The chain couples TRBV6-5 to TRBJ2-5; 7 nucleotides align to TRBD1. CDR3 protein: CASRGTAEETQYF. Written as DNA, the CDR3 is TGTGCCAGCAGAGGGACAGCCGAAGAGACCCAGTACTTC.